Listed below are T cell receptor beta chains from one sample, sequenced in a study of shared clonotypes between healthy human individuals. TCRdb's table, derived via immunoSEQ multiplex PCR, lists solely in-frame clones and lacks some. The table includes about 2.3 million clones, approximately 93% detected once. The sequencing sample was made of naive CD4+ T cells from PBMCs. Receptors originate from a man younger than 30 in good health. Some clones in this sample may be carry-over from other donors' samples. Each CDR3 is given with its conserved first and last residue. The D gene is left open where the match is weak.

j_call: TRBJ2-7; v_call: TRBV25-1; d_call: -; cdr3_aa: CASSGSIEQYF; cdr3_nt: TGTGCCAGCAGTGGTAGTATCGAGCAGTACTTC
j_call: TRBJ2-1; v_call: TRBV7-9; d_call: TRBD1; cdr3_aa: CASSLTRTGTGVGEQFF; cdr3_nt: TGTGCCAGCAGCTTAACCCGAACCGGGACAGGGGTTGGAGAGCAGTTCTTC
j_call: TRBJ1-1; v_call: TRBV7-2; d_call: -; cdr3_aa: CASSYRTMNTEAFF; cdr3_nt: TGTGCCAGCAGCTACAGGACAATGAACACTGAAGCTTTCTTT
j_call: TRBJ1-3; v_call: TRBV6-5; d_call: TRBD1; cdr3_aa: CASSPLQGAQAIYF; cdr3_nt: TGTGCCAGCAGTCCGCTACAGGGGGCGCAGGCCATATATTTT
j_call: TRBJ2-6; v_call: TRBV5-1; d_call: -; cdr3_aa: CASSLAVGSGANVLTF; cdr3_nt: TGCGCCAGCAGCTTGGCCGTAGGGTCTGGGGCCAACGTCCTGACTTTC
j_call: TRBJ2-1; v_call: TRBV7-2; d_call: -; cdr3_aa: CASSLGVGNEQFF; cdr3_nt: TGTGCCAGCAGCTTAGGGGTTGGCAATGAGCAGTTCTTC
j_call: TRBJ2-2; v_call: TRBV5-1; d_call: -; cdr3_aa: CASSLERNTGELFF; cdr3_nt: TGCGCCAGCAGCTTGGAACGGAACACCGGGGAGCTGTTTTTT
j_call: TRBJ1-4; v_call: TRBV4-1; d_call: -; cdr3_aa: CASSARDTEKLFF; cdr3_nt: TGCGCCAGCAGCGCCCGGGACACCGAAAAACTGTTTTTT
j_call: TRBJ1-2; v_call: TRBV5-6; d_call: -; cdr3_aa: CASSVNRDRRYTF; cdr3_nt: TGTGCCAGCAGCGTGAACAGGGACCGACGCTACACCTTC
j_call: TRBJ1-1; v_call: TRBV2; d_call: TRBD1; cdr3_aa: CASSQGQGGNTEAFF; cdr3_nt: TGTGCCAGCAGCCAGGGACAGGGCGGGAACACTGAAGCTTTCTTT
j_call: TRBJ2-5; v_call: TRBV7-3; d_call: TRBD1; cdr3_aa: CASSLNPGTGGETQYF; cdr3_nt: TGTGCCAGCAGCTTAAATCCCGGGACAGGGGGAGAGACCCAGTACTTC
j_call: TRBJ1-3; v_call: TRBV28; d_call: -; cdr3_aa: CASSSLQGLSGNTIYF; cdr3_nt: TGTGCCAGCAGTTCTCTTCAGGGGCTCTCTGGAAACACCATATATTTT
j_call: TRBJ2-3; v_call: TRBV5-1; d_call: TRBD2; cdr3_aa: CASSFTKPQGLGLAGKVDTQYF; cdr3_nt: TGCGCCAGCAGCTTCACAAAACCCCAGGGACTCGGGCTAGCGGGGAAGGTGGATACGCAGTATTTT
j_call: TRBJ1-3; v_call: TRBV28; d_call: -; cdr3_aa: CASSFLGRVGNTIYF; cdr3_nt: TGTGCCAGCAGTTTCTTGGGCAGGGTCGGAAACACCATATATTTT
j_call: TRBJ1-1; v_call: TRBV30; d_call: -; cdr3_aa: CAWTNRVRAFF; cdr3_nt: TGTGCCTGGACGAACAGGGTAAGAGCTTTCTTT